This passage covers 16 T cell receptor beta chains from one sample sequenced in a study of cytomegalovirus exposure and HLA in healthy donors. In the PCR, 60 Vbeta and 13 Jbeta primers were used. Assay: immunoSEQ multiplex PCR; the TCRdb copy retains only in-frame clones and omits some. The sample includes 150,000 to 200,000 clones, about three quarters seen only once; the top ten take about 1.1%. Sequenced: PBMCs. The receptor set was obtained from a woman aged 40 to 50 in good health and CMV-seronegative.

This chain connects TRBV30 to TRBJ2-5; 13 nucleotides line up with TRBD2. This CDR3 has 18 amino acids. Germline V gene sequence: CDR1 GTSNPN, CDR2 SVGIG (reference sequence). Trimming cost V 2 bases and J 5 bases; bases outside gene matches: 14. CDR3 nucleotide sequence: TGTGCCTGGAGTCCTCTCCTGACTAGCGGGAGGCCGAGGGAGACCCAGTACTTC. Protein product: CAWSPLLTSGRPRETQYF. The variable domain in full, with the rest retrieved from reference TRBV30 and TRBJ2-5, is SQTIHQWPATLVQPVGSPLSLECTVEGTSNPNLYWYRQAAGRGLQLLFYSVGIGQISSEVPQNLSASRPQDRQFILSSKKLLLSDSGFYLCAWSPLLTSGRPRETQYFGPGTRLLVL.

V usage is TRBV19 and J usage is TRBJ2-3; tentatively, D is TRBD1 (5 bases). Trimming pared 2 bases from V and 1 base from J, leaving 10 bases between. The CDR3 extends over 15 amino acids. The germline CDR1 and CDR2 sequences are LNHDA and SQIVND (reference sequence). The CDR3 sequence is CASSISRVRTDTQYF. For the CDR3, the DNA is TGTGCCAGTAGTATAAGCAGGGTGCGCACAGATACGCAGTATTTT.

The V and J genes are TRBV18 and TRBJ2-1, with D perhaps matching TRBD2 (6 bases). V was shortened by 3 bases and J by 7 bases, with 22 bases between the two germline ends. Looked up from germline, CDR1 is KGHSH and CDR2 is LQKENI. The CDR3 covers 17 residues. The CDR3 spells CASSPLASAAPGNEQFF. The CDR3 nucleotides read TGTGCCAGCTCACCCCTAGCGTCAGCAGCCCCTGGGAATGAGCAGTTCTTC.

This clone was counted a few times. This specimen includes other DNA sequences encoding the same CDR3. The CDR3 nucleotides are TGTGCCAGCAGTCTCGGACAGGGCGCGACCGGGGAGCTGTTTTTT. Its protein product is CASSLGQGATGELFF. This chain uses TRBV9 with TRBJ2-2, with TRBD1 identical over 8 bases. The germline V gene has CDR1 SGDLS and CDR2 YYNGEE. This CDR3 is built from 15 residues. J lost 5 bases, V lost 5 bases, and 8 bases had no gene match.

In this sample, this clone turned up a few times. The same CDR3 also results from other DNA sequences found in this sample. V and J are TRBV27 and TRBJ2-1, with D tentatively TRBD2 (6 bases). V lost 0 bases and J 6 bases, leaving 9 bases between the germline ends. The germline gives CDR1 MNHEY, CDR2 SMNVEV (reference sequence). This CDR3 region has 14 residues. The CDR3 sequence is CASSLSEGGNEQFF. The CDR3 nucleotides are TGTGCCAGCAGTTTATCGGAGGGTGGCAATGAGCAGTTCTTC.

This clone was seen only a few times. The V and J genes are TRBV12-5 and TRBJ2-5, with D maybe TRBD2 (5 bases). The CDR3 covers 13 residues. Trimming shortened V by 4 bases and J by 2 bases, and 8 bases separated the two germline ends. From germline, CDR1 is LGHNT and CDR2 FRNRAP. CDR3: CASGWELQETQYF. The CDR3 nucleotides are TGTGCTAGTGGTTGGGAGCTTCAAGAGACCCAGTACTTC.

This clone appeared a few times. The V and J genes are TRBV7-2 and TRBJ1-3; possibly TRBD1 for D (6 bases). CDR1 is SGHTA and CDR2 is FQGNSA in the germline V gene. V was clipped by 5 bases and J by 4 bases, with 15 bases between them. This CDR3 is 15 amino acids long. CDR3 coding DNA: TGTGCCAGCAGCCCGCAAGGGACATCGGGAAACACCATATATTTT. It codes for CASSPQGTSGNTIYF.

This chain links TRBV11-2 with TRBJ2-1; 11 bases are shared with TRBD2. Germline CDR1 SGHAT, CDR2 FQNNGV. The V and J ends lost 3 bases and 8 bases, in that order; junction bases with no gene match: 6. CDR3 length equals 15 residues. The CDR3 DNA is TGTGCCAGCAGCTTGACTAGCGGGAATCGAGATGAGCAGTTCTTC. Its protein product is CASSLTSGNRDEQFF.

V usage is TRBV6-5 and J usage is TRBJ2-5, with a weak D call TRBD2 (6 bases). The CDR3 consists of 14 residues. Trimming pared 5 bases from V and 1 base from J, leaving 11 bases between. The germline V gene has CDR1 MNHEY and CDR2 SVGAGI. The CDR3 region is CASSRGTGQETQYF. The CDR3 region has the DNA TGTGCCAGCAGTCGCGGGACGGGCCAAGAGACCCAGTACTTC.

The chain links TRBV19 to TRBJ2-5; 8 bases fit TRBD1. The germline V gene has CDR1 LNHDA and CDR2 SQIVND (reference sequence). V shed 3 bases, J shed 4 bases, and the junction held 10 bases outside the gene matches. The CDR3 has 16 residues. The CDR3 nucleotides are TGTGCCAGTAGTATTCTTGCGGGACAGGAAGGAGAGACCCAGTACTTC. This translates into CASSILAGQEGETQYF.

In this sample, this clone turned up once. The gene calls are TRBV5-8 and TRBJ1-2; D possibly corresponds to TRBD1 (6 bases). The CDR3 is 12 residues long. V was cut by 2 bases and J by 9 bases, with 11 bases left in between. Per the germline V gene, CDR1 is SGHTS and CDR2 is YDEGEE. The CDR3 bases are TGTGCCAGCAGCTTCCGGGACACCAGCTACACCTTC. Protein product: CASSFRDTSYTF.

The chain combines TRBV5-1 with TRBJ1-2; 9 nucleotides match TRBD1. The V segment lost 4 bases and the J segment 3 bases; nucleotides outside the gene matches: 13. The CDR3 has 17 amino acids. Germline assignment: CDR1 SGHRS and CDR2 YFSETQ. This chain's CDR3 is CASSPIGQGRKDYGYTF. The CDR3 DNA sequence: TGCGCCAGCAGCCCCATTGGACAGGGGCGGAAAGACTATGGCTACACCTTC.

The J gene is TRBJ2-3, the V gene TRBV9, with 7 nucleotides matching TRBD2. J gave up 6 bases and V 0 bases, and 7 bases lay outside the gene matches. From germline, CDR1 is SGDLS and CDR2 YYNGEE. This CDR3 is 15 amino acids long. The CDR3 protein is CASSVGGRGSDTQYF. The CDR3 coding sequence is TGTGCCAGCAGCGTAGGAGGGAGGGGCTCGGATACGCAGTATTTT.

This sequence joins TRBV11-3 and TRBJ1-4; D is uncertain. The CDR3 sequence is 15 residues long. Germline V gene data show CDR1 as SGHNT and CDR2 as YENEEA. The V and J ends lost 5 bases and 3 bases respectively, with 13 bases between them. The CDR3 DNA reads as TGTGCCAGCAGCCAGCCCGGGGATCCTAATGAAAAACTGTTTTTT. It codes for CASSQPGDPNEKLFF. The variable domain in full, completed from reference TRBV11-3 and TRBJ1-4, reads EAGVVQSPRYKIIEKKQPVAFWCNPISGHNTLYWYLQNLGQGPELLIRYENEEAVDDSQLPKDRFSAERLKGVDSTLKIQPAELGDSAVYLCASSQPGDPNEKLFFGSGTQLSVL.

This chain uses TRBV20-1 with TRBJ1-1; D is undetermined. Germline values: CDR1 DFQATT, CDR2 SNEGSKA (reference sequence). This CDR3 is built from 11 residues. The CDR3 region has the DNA TGCAGGCCCGAGAGGGCGGAGCAAGCTTTCTTT. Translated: CRPERAEQAFF.

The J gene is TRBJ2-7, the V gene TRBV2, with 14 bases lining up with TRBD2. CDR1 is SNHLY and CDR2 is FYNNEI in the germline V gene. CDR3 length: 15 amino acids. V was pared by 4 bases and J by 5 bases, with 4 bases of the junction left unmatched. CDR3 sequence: CASSGGLAGGNEQYF. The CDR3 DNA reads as TGTGCCAGCAGTGGCGGACTAGCGGGAGGCAACGAGCAGTACTTC.